This TCR beta chain came from a study of HIV-infected patients and healthy controls. About the study: No general T-cell lymphocytopenia was present, and per-chain CDR3 totals resembled those of controls.

No cell fractionation was done, so the repertoire covers all unsorted peripheral blood T cells. Reverse transcription used about 500 ng RNA and constant-region primers for alpha and beta. Using multiplexing indices, alpha and beta chain libraries were generated apart by chain-specific third strand synthesis. The cDNA received a 5' RACE adapter containing a random hexamer plus an SP2 sequencing primer site. TCRdb used MiXCR to reprocess the 5' RACE reads, holding one entry per CDR3 protein. The sample lists some 3,500 distinct CDR3 sequences, roughly 22% occurring once. The origin of this receptor is an adult with HIV infection. Specimen: blood, collected before antiretroviral therapy.

Here the CDR3 reads CASSSGRALGYTF. The CDR3 DNA reads TGTGCCAGCAGTTCGGGCAGAGCCTTGGGCTACACCTTC. This chain connects TRBV6-5 to TRBJ1-2; D is undetermined. The germline V gene has CDR1 MNHEY and CDR2 SVGAGI. Trimming removed 4 bases from V and 8 bases from J, with 14 bases in between. The CDR3 totals 13 residues.